Listed below are T cell receptor beta chains from one sample, sequenced in a study of cytomegalovirus exposure and HLA in healthy donors. The protocol was immunoSEQ multiplex PCR, while the TCRdb copy is restricted to in-frame clones and leaves out a portion. The sample shows under 150,000 clones, 75% to 85% of them seen only once. Sequenced input: PBMCs. These receptors all come from a girl aged 2 to 10 in good health and CMV-seronegative. Both conserved end residues are part of each CDR3. The D gene is left open where the match is weak. Size is stated for part of the rows, as once, few or many counts, or as a class when the clone is expanded.

J gene | clone size | V gene | D gene | CDR3 protein | CDR3 DNA
TRBJ1-4 | - | TRBV6-5 | - | CASSFTGASNEKLFF | TGTGCCAGCAGTTTTACAGGAGCAAGTAATGAAAAACTGTTTTTT
TRBJ2-4 | once | TRBV5-1 | - | CASSLEGQVNIQYF | TGCGCCAGCAGCTTGGAGGGACAAGTAAACATTCAGTACTTC
TRBJ2-2 | - | TRBV21-1 | - | CASNRPWATGTGELFF | -
TRBJ1-1 | - | TRBV10-2 | - | CASSDRNMNTEAFF | TGCGCCAGCAGTGATAGAAATATGAACACTGAAGCTTTCTTT
TRBJ2-1 | - | TRBV6-5 | TRBD1 | CASSNRGQGEQFF | TGTGCCAGCAGTAACAGGGGGCAGGGTGAGCAGTTCTTC
TRBJ1-1 | - | TRBV5-1 | TRBD1 | CASSSVDRGNTEAFF | TGCGCCAGCAGCTCGGTGGACAGGGGGAACACTGAAGCTTTCTTT
TRBJ2-7 | - | TRBV18 | - | CASSPTTGREQYF | TGTGCCAGCTCACCTACGACAGGGAGGGAGCAGTACTTC
TRBJ2-3 | - | TRBV5-4 | TRBD1 | CASSLVGSDRPDTQYF | TGTGCCAGCAGCTTGGTAGGGTCGGACAGGCCAGATACGCAGTATTTT
TRBJ2-1 | once | TRBV4-2 | TRBD2 | CASSQETPRTSGYYNEQFF | TGTGCCAGCAGCCAAGAGACCCCCAGGACTAGCGGGTACTACAATGAGCAGTTCTTC
TRBJ1-3 | once | TRBV9 | TRBD1 | CASSPGQGVNTIYF | TGTGCCAGCAGCCCGGGACAGGGGGTAAACACCATATATTTT
TRBJ2-1 | - | TRBV27 | TRBD2 | CASSFLPTSGPNEQFF | TGTGCCAGCAGTTTCTTACCGACTAGCGGTCCCAATGAGCAGTTCTTC
TRBJ2-5 | - | TRBV7-3 | - | CASSYQQGGETQYF | TGTGCCAGCAGCTACCAGCAGGGGGGAGAGACCCAGTACTTC
TRBJ2-1 | - | TRBV7-9 | - | CASSRTRDDNEQFF | TGTGCCAGCAGCCGGACAAGGGATGACAATGAGCAGTTCTTC
TRBJ2-5 | - | TRBV9 | TRBD1 | CASSVEDRGIGETQYF | TGTGCCAGCAGCGTAGAGGACAGGGGTATTGGGGAGACCCAGTACTTC
TRBJ2-7 | - | TRBV2 | - | CASSDRGADEQYF | TGTGCCAGCAGTGACAGGGGGGCAGACGAGCAGTACTTC
TRBJ2-3 | - | TRBV11-3 | - | CASSFEFGGVSTDTQYF | TGTGCCAGCAGCTTTGAGTTTGGCGGGGTGAGCACAGATACGCAGTATTTT
TRBJ2-7 | - | TRBV10-1 | TRBD2 | CASSQLSGGQYEQYF | TGCGCCAGCAGCCAACTTAGCGGGGGGCAATACGAGCAGTACTTC
TRBJ1-2 | - | TRBV18 | - | CASSPQYSGVNGYTF | TGTGCCAGCTCACCCCAGTACTCCGGGGTAAATGGCTACACCTTC
TRBJ2-4 | - | TRBV7-7 | - | CASSPRRSGWTKNIQYF | TGTGCCAGCAGCCCTAGGCGATCTGGTTGGACTAAAAACATTCAGTACTTC
TRBJ2-2 | - | TRBV29-1 | TRBD2 | CSVGRLAGGQNTGELSF | TGCAGCGTTGGGCGACTAGCGGGGGGGCAAAACACCGGGGAGCTGTCTTTT
TRBJ1-5 | - | TRBV29-1 | - | CSVGENRERPQHF | TGCAGCGTTGGTGAGAACAGGGAGCGGCCCCAGCATTTT
TRBJ2-2 | - | TRBV9 | TRBD2 | CASSSSGDGTGELFF | TGTGCCAGCAGCTCCAGCGGGGATGGTACCGGGGAGCTGTTTTTT
TRBJ2-1 | - | TRBV6-4 | - | CASSAEGQYNEQFF | TGTGCCAGCAGTGCTGAGGGCCAGTACAATGAGCAGTTCTTC
TRBJ2-1 | - | TRBV15 | - | CATRTQGGNEQFF | TGTGCCACCAGGACCCAGGGGGGAAATGAGCAGTTCTTC
TRBJ1-5 | few | TRBV28 | - | CASSPPVEDNQPQHF | TGTGCCAGCAGCCCCCCGGTCGAGGATAATCAGCCCCAGCATTTT
TRBJ2-5 | - | TRBV10-1 | TRBD1 | CASSPGQGPQETQYF | TGCGCCAGCAGCCCGGGACAGGGGCCCCAAGAGACCCAGTACTTC
TRBJ2-1 | medium-sized | TRBV4-1 | - | CASSQDPHGTEQFF | TGCGCCAGCAGCCAGGATCCCCACGGGACAGAGCAGTTCTTC
TRBJ1-2 | - | TRBV13 | - | CASSSEDIYYGYTF | TGTGCCAGCAGCTCCGAGGACATCTACTATGGCTACACCTTC
TRBJ2-7 | - | TRBV19 | TRBD1 | CASSERGQGATYEQYF | TGTGCCAGTAGTGAGCGCGGACAGGGGGCTACCTACGAGCAGTACTTC
TRBJ1-1 | once | TRBV10-3 | - | CAIRSGTMNTEAFF | TGTGCCATCAGATCGGGAACCATGAACACTGAAGCTTTCTTT
TRBJ2-1 | - | TRBV9 | - | CASSENPMIPKGLNEQFF | TGTGCCAGCAGCGAAAACCCCATGATACCCAAGGGGCTCAATGAGCAGTTCTTC
TRBJ2-1 | - | TRBV6-4 | TRBD1 | CASSESLTGSNEQFF | TGTGCCAGCAGTGAATCGCTGACAGGGAGTAATGAGCAGTTCTTC
TRBJ2-5 | - | TRBV4-1 | - | CASSQIPGVQETQYF | TGCGCCAGCAGCCAGATCCCGGGGGTGCAAGAGACCCAGTACTTC
TRBJ2-6 | - | TRBV7-2 | TRBD2 | CASSPSALAGGIGANVLTF | TGTGCCAGCAGCCCAAGTGCCCTAGCGGGAGGAATTGGGGCCAACGTCCTGACTTTC
TRBJ2-5 | - | TRBV5-4 | TRBD2 | CASSPGYGLVYGETQYF | TGTGCCAGCAGCCCTGGATACGGACTAGTCTATGGAGAGACCCAGTACTTC
TRBJ2-1 | few | TRBV6-1 | TRBD2 | CASSELAGGPGEQFF | TGTGCCAGCAGTGAACTAGCGGGAGGGCCTGGCGAGCAGTTCTTC
TRBJ2-2 | few | TRBV21-1 | - | CASSKFGTQDTGELFF | TGTGCCAGCAGCAAATTCGGGACACAAGACACCGGGGAGCTGTTTTTT
TRBJ1-6 | - | TRBV6-6 | TRBD1 | CASSLNRGADSPLHF | TGTGCCAGCAGTTTAAACAGGGGAGCCGATTCACCCCTCCACTTT
TRBJ2-4 | once | TRBV30 | - | CAWSVDRGNIQYF | TGTGCCTGGAGTGTCGACAGAGGAAACATTCAGTACTTC
TRBJ2-7 | - | TRBV12-2 | - | CASRSQFGATTITYEQYF | TGTGCAAGTCGCTCCCAGTTTGGGGCCACAACTATTACCTACGAGCAGTACTTC
TRBJ2-5 | - | TRBV5-1 | TRBD2 | CASSLGLAGARAETQYF | TGCGCCAGCAGCTTGGGTCTAGCGGGAGCCAGGGCAGAGACCCAGTACTTC
TRBJ1-1 | - | TRBV5-5 | - | CASSLGGLLLTKEAFF | TGTGCCAGCAGCTTGGGCGGACTCCTATTAACCAAAGAAGCTTTCTTT
TRBJ1-2 | - | TRBV7-2 | TRBD1 | CASNQLGGANYGYTF | TGTGCCAGCAACCAACTAGGGGGCGCTAACTATGGCTACACCTTC